The TCR beta chain described here comes from a study of T cells in Graves' hyperthyroidism and ophthalmopathy. Amplified regions were TCR beta CDR3 sequences from RNA transcripts. First-round RT-PCR of the TCR CDR3 relied on the HTBI primer set. A single record per CDR3 protein comes from TCRdb applying MiXCR to the multiplex PCR reads. The sample yields around 350,000 distinct CDR3 sequences, about 19% seen once. Germline V gene lookup returns CDR1 MGHRA and CDR2 YSYEKL. V was shortened by 0 bases and J by 3 bases, with 15 bases between the two germline ends. The CDR3 has 17 amino acids. This clonotype showed up many times.

The sequencing sample was made of blood. The TCR originated in a woman younger than 30 with Graves' hyperthyroidism. This sequence joins TRBV4-1 and TRBJ1-5; a weak D match, TRBD1 (6 bases). The DNA for the CDR3 is TGCGCCAGCAGCCAAGATTTGGGGGCGCGAACCAATCAGCCCCAGCATTTT. Translated, it gives CASSQDLGARTNQPQHF.